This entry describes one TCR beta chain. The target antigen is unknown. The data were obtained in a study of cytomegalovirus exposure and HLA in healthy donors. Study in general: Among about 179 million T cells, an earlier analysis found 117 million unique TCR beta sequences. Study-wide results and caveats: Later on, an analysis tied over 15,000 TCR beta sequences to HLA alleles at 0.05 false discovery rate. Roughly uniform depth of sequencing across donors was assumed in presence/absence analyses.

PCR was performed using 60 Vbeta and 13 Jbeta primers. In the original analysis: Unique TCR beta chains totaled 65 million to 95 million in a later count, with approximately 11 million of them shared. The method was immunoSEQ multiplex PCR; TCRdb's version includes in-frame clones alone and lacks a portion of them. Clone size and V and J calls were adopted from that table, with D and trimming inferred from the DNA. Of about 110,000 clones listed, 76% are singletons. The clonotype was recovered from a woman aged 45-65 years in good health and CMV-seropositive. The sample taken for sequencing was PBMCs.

The CDR3 loop reads CSVVMAAEAFF. CDR3 sequence (DNA): TGCAGCGTTGTGATGGCAGCTGAAGCTTTCTTT. The chain uses TRBV29-1 and TRBJ1-1; no clear D. Germline assignment: CDR1 SQVTM and CDR2 ANQGSEA. Deletions cut 4 bases from V and 6 bases from J, with 9 bases between. This CDR3 comprises 11 residues.